This TCR beta chain originates from a study of beta chain features in type 1 diabetes. Turning to the study itself: The study found patients and healthy donors alike in age, gender and cell yields. Study conclusions and caveats: In every one of the four CD4+ subsets, TCRB CDR3s were moderately but significantly shorter in Type 1 diabetes patients. Among patients, naive, central memory and Treg TCRB repertoires appeared more similar than among healthy donors.

The CDR3 has 15 residues. Germline values: CDR1 SGHRS, CDR2 YFSETQ. Trimming shortened V by 4 bases and J by 3 bases, and 17 bases separated the two germline ends. Sorting that relied on CD45RO/CCR7/CD25/CD127/CD95/CD27 yielded CD4+ naive, central memory, regulatory and stem cell-like memory cells. Expressed TCRB transcripts were sequenced after all isolated RNA was converted to cDNA. Naive, central memory and regulatory T cell samples averaged roughly 3.6 million immunoSEQ reads each. TCRdb's table, derived via immunoSEQ multiplex PCR, lists solely in-frame clones and lacks some. This table holds over 150,000 clones, about 9% found once. This clone was seen a handful of times. Its antigen is currently unknown.

The chain recombines TRBV5-1 with TRBJ2-7; D possibly corresponds to TRBD1 (6 bases). This sequence originates from a woman younger than 30 with type 1 diabetes. The sequencing sample was made of central memory CD4+ T cells from blood. As DNA, the CDR3 is TGCGCCAGCAGCCTTGGACAGAGTCTCCGCTACGAGCAGTACTTC. As protein: CASSLGQSLRYEQYF.